The table lists the clone carrying this TCR beta chain with a few counts. Antigen unknown. Specified treatment: roughly nine-day PBMC culture with coronavirus spike peptide pools or control peptides (ViraFEST assay). Antigen-specific T cells were expanded with peptide pools by ViraFEST, and TCRs were then sequenced. Once cultured about 11 days, CD4+ T cells underwent isolation by negative selection. In germline, CDR1 is LNHNV, CDR2 YYDKDF (reference sequence). The V gene lost 0 bases and the J gene lost 6 bases, with 8 bases spanning the gap. The CDR3 sequence is 13 residues long. The data belong to a study of vaccination and CD4 T cells after COVID-19. At the Johns Hopkins FTIC core, DNA taken from cultured CD4+ T cells was sequenced by way of the Oncomine TCR Beta short-read assay. TCRdb itself ran the PCR reads through MiXCR, one entry per CDR3 protein. The sample lists around 19,000 distinct CDR3 sequences, 45% to 60% occurring once.

This TCR derives from a human donor who had recovered from COVID-19. V and J are TRBV15 and TRBJ1-2; D call uncertain. The source material was CD4+ T cells from blood, cultured in vitro. This CDR3 is CATSRDSEDGYTF. The CDR3 nucleotides are TGTGCCACCAGCAGAGATAGTGAGGATGGCTACACCTTC.